There are many counts of the clone carrying this TCR beta chain. Its specificity is unknown. MiXCR was run by TCRdb on the RACE reads, yielding one entry per CDR3 protein. The data show 90,000 to 110,000 distinct CDR3 sequences, with about a tenth seen just once and over 3% held by the top ten. The sample belongs to a study of human T cells and chemical hapten exposure. Turning to the study itself: Variability of per-sample TCR yields stemmed mainly from small differences in pooled library volume. Points from the study as a whole: Sensitizing with DPC caused no change in TCRs above 1 in 1000 frequency.

V was pared by 6 bases and J by 2 bases, with 15 bases between. Germline V gives CDR1 SNHLY, CDR2 FYNNEI. The CDR3 is 15 residues long. The time point here: patch test 2, 6 weeks after DPC sensitization. Sample treatment: therapeutic diphenylcyclopropenone sensitization with weekly scalp DPC. Patch tests were applied only after blood draws. Sample donors consisted of patients with alopecia, aged 18 to 70 years, who were suitable for DPC. The TCR comes from a woman in her forties with alopecia areata. Some clones in this sample may be carry-over from other donors' samples. The chain combines TRBV2 with TRBJ2-3; D possibly corresponds to TRBD1 (6 bases). This specimen was whole blood, taken in connection with sensitization to the hapten diphenylcyclopropenone (DPC). As DNA, the CDR3 is TGTGCCAGCAGCCCCCAAGGACAGCACACAGATACGCAGTATTTT. This encodes CASSPQGQHTDTQYF.